What follows is one T cell receptor beta chain and its context. What it recognizes is unknown. TCRdb itself ran the 5' RACE reads through MiXCR, one entry per CDR3 protein. The table includes around 40,000 distinct CDR3 sequences, roughly 6% detected once. The sample is drawn from a study of spatial heterogeneity in lung cancer. Study-wide points: TCRs found ubiquitously expanded in tumor appeared in blood more at resection than at follow-up.

Time point denoted: sample taken at primary tumor resection. Whole RNA obtained from tumor, nontumor lung or frozen PBMC underwent sequencing without sorting. Samples came from some 71 TRACERx patients with untreated early-stage lung cancer. The ends were cut back, 3 bases at V and 5 bases at J, with 13 bases in the middle. The CDR3 runs to 14 residues. The germline gives CDR1 KGHSH, CDR2 LQKENI. The J gene is TRBJ1-2, the V gene TRBV18, with D unresolved. The sequencing here drew on PBMCs, taken at surgery. The source of this sequence is a male donor with early-stage non-small cell lung cancer. The CDR3 is CASSPLESLYGYTF. The DNA of the CDR3 is TGTGCCAGCTCACCCCTTGAATCCCTGTATGGCTACACCTTC.